A selection of T cell receptor beta chains follows, all from one sample in a study of cytomegalovirus exposure and HLA in healthy donors. Measured with immunoSEQ multiplex PCR; TCRdb has only the in-frame clones, and not every one. The sample carries 160,000 or so clones, around 64% recorded once. The sample comprised PBMCs. These receptors were collected from a woman between 25 and 40 years old in good health and CMV-seronegative. Each CDR3 is given with its conserved first and last residue. Each record gives: clone size, V gene, J gene, D gene, CDR3 DNA, CDR3 protein. A D gene is named only where the DNA matches it firmly. Clone sizes are given selectively: once, few, many, or a class where the clone is expanded.

>-|TRBV7-9|TRBJ2-2|-
TGTGCCAGCAGCTTAGCCGGTTGGACTACTGGGGAGCTGTTTTTT
CASSLAGWTTGELFF
>-|TRBV5-1|TRBJ2-3|TRBD1
TGCGCCAGCAGCTGGACAGGCACAAATGCGCAGTATTTT
CASSWTGTNAQYF
>-|TRBV15|TRBJ2-3|TRBD2
TGTGCCACCAGCAGAGCTGGTGTCGAACTAGCGGGGGGGGAGGATACGCAGTATTTT
CATSRAGVELAGGEDTQYF
>-|TRBV7-2|TRBJ2-7|-
TGTGCCAGCAGCAACCCAGGAAGGGGGCAGTACTTC
CASSNPGRGQYF
>-|TRBV5-6|TRBJ2-7|TRBD1
TGTGCCAGCAGCTCGGGACAGAACTCCTACGAGCAGTACTTC
CASSSGQNSYEQYF
>-|TRBV7-9|TRBJ2-7|TRBD1
TGTGCCAGCAGCCGCCCCTCGACCGGGACAGACTACGAGCAGTACTTC
CASSRPSTGTDYEQYF
>-|TRBV4-3|TRBJ2-1|TRBD2
TGCGCCAGCAGCCTAAGGCCTAGCGGGAGTCATGAGCAGTTCTTC
CASSLRPSGSHEQFF
>few|TRBV7-9|TRBJ1-1|TRBD1
TGTTCCAGCAGCCAGGGACAGGCGGAAGCTTTCTTT
CSSSQGQAEAFF
>-|TRBV19|TRBJ2-6|-
TGTGCCAGTAGTTTTCCACGTAAAGAGAGGTTTGGGGCCAACGTCCTGACTTTC
CASSFPRKERFGANVLTF
>-|TRBV2|TRBJ2-7|-
TGTGCCAGCAGTGTAATCCACGAGCAGTACTTC
CASSVIHEQYF
>-|TRBV2|TRBJ1-5|-
TGTGCCAGCAGTGAAGCCGGGGAGAGGGTTGGGCCCCAGCATTTT
CASSEAGERVGPQHF
>-|TRBV5-1|TRBJ1-3|TRBD1
TGCGCCAGCAGGGACCCTACAGGGGGCAGTGGAAACACCATATATTTT
CASRDPTGGSGNTIYF
>-|TRBV5-1|TRBJ2-5|-
TGCGCCAGCAGCTTTACATCGGGAGAGGAGACCCAGTACTTC
CASSFTSGEETQYF
>once|TRBV9|TRBJ2-7|TRBD1
TGTGCCAGCAGCCCCGGGGACAGCTCCTACGAGCAGTACTTC
CASSPGDSSYEQYF
>few|TRBV9|TRBJ2-5|TRBD1
TGTGCCAGCAGCGTAATGGGGACAGGCCAAGAGACCCAGTACTTC
CASSVMGTGQETQYF
>-|TRBV6-1|TRBJ1-5|TRBD1
TGTGCCAGCAGTTCGGGACAGGGTGGCAATCAGCCCCAGCATTTT
CASSSGQGGNQPQHF
>-|TRBV28|TRBJ2-4|-
TGTGCCAGCAGTCCCGCGGGACAGCGTTACATTCAGTACTTC
CASSPAGQRYIQYF
>-|TRBV5-1|TRBJ1-4|-
TGCGCCAGCAGCTTATCGGGAGAAGGGCTGTTTTTT
CASSLSGEGLFF
>-|TRBV29-1|TRBJ1-1|-
TGCAGCGTTGAGCGGGATAGGAACACTGAAGCTTTCTTT
CSVERDRNTEAFF
>-|TRBV30|TRBJ1-5|TRBD1
TGTGCCTGGAGCCTTCAGACAGGGCTTGGGGCCCAGCATTTT
CAWSLQTGLGAQHF
>-|TRBV11-3|TRBJ2-1|TRBD2
TGTGCCAGCAGCTCGGGACTAGCGGGAATCGATGAGCAGTTCTTC
CASSSGLAGIDEQFF
>-|TRBV5-1|TRBJ2-5|-
TGCGCCAGCAGCTTGGAACTAGCCGGGGAGACCCAGTACTTC
CASSLELAGETQYF